Listed here are 8 T cell receptor beta chains from one sample, sequenced in a study of cytomegalovirus exposure and HLA in healthy donors. Vbeta (60) and Jbeta (13) primers were used in the PCR. Profiling relied on immunoSEQ multiplex PCR, and the TCRdb table lists in-frame clones only, not all of them. Here the sample spans roughly 100,000 clones, around 80% being singletons. The sequencing sample was made of PBMCs. These receptors came from a man in his forties or fifties in good health and CMV-seropositive.

This clone was counted a few times. The chain links TRBV4-3 to TRBJ2-7; possibly TRBD2 for D (5 bases). Trimming took 1 base from V and 5 from J, leaving 18 bases between them. This CDR3 comprises 16 residues. Germline values: CDR1 LGHNA, CDR2 YSLEER. Written as DNA, the CDR3 is TGCGCCAGCAGCCAAGGGTCTAGCTACGCCTTGGACGAGCAGTACTTC. Translation: CASSQGSSYALDEQYF.

This clone appeared a few times. Relative to the germline gene, one junction end is altered; a read error may explain this. The chain has TRBV2 and TRBJ2-6; 9 bases line up with TRBD2. This CDR3 has 14 residues. The V gene's germline CDR1 is SNHLY and CDR2 FYNNEI. The CDR3 loop is CASRTAGGANGLTF. CDR3 in DNA: TGTGCCAGCAGGACTGCGGGGGGGGCCAACGGCCTGACTTTC.

V is TRBV28 and J is TRBJ2-7; unclear D gene. Germline CDR1 is MDHEN and CDR2 is SYDVKM. The CDR3 length is 11 residues. The ends were cut back, 6 bases at V and 2 bases at J, with 5 bases in the middle. CDR3 sequence (DNA): TGTGCCAGCAGCCCAGCCTACGAGCAGTACTTC. The encoded protein is CASSPAYEQYF.

This clone was observed a few times. The CDR3 bases are TGTGCCAGCAGCTGGGACAGTAACACCGGGGAGCTGTTTTTT. Translation: CASSWDSNTGELFF. The V and J genes are TRBV7-3 and TRBJ2-2, with 7 bases that match TRBD1. Per the germline V gene, CDR1 is SGHTA and CDR2 is FQGTGA. The CDR3 spans 14 residues. V dropped 4 bases and J dropped 2; count of bases not matched to a gene: 1.

The V call is TRBV28, the J call TRBJ1-2; D gene uncertain. Trimming shortened V by 2 bases and J by 9 bases, and 10 bases separated the two germline ends. CDR1 is MDHEN, CDR2 SYDVKM, per germline. The CDR3 is 12 amino acids. The CDR3 coding sequence is TGTGCCAGCAGTTTAGTTACATATAGCTACACCTTC. It specifies CASSLVTYSYTF.

This rearrangement joins TRBV28 to TRBJ1-5; 7 bases agree with TRBD1. V shed 6 bases and J 6 bases; nucleotides not matched to a gene: 11. The germline V gene encodes CDR1 MDHEN and CDR2 SYDVKM. The CDR3 runs to 15 residues. The CDR3 sequence: CASSLRQGIVQPQHF. The CDR3 coding sequence is TGTGCCAGCAGCCTAAGACAGGGAATAGTTCAGCCCCAGCATTTT.

This clone showed up just once. The genes are TRBV7-9 and TRBJ2-3; the D gene is possibly TRBD1 (5 bases). The CDR3 is 14 residues long. The V end lost 6 bases, the J end lost 0 bases, and 10 bases lay between the germline ends. CDR1 is SEHNR and CDR2 is FQNEAQ in the germline V gene (reference sequence). In DNA form, the CDR3 reads TGTGCCAGCAGTCAGGGATCTAGCACAGATACGCAGTATTTT. This gives the protein CASSQGSSTDTQYF.

The CDR3 is CASSLGDRGQETQYF. The DNA of the CDR3 is TGTGCCAGCAGCTTGGGGGACAGGGGACAAGAGACCCAGTACTTC. The rearrangement joins TRBV7-9 to TRBJ2-5, with TRBD1 identical over 10 bases. V shed 3 bases, J shed 2 bases, and the junction held 3 bases outside the gene matches. The CDR3 sequence is 15 residues long. Looked up from germline, CDR1 is SEHNR and CDR2 is FQNEAQ (reference sequence).